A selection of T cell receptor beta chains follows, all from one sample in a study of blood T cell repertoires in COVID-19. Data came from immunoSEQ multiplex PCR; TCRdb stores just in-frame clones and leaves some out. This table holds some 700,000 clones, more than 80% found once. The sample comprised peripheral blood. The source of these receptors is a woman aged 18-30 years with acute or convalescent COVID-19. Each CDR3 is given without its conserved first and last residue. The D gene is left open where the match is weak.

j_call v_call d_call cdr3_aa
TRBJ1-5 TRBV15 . ATRGGSQPQH
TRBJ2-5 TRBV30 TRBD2 AAHSGGIQETQY
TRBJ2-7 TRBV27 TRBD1 ASSGQGGEQY
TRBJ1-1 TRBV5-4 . ASSLRGGMEAF
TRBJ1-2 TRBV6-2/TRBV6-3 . ASSYSSEITNYGYT
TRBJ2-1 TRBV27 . ASSSPLGPGGDEQF
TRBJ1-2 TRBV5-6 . ASSWRDVGRYGYT
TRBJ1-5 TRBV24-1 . ATSLGSWQPQH
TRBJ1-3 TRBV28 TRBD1 ASSIPGTERNTIY
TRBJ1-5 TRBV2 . ASSRATGGQPQH
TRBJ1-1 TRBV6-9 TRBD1 ASSYRGEDDEAF
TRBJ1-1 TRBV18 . ASSPRTPNTEAF
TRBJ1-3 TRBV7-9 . ASSLAGGSGNTIY
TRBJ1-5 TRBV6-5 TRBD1 ASLDRVGGQPQH
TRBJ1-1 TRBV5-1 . ASSLRRSAGATMNTEAF
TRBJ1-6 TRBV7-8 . ASSRDGENSPLH
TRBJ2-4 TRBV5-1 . ASIATGHTAKNIQY
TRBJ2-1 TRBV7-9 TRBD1 ASTAGTGDNNEQF
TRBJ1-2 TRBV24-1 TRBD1 ATSESRDRTYGYT
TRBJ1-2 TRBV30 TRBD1 AWDGDRGPNYGYT
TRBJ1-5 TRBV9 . ASSPQGDFGNQPQH
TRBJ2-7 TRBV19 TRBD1 ASSPGQGAPYEQY
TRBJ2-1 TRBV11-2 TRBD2 ASSSWTSGGDHYNEQF
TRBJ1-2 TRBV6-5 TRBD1 ASSPGTGYGYT
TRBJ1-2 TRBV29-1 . SVGGQADYGYT
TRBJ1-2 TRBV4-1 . ASSQGTGGYT